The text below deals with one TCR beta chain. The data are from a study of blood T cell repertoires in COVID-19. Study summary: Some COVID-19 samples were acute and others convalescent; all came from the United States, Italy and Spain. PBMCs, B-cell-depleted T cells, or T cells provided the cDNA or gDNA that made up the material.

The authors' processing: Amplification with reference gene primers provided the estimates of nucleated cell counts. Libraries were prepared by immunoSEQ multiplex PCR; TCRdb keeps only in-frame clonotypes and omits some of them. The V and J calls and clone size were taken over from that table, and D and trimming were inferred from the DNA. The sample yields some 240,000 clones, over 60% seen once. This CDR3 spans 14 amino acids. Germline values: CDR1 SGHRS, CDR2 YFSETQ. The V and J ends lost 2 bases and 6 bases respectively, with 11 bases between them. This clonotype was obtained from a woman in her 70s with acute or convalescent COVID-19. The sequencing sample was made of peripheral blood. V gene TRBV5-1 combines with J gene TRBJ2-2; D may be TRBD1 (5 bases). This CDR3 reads CASSFSRQSGELFF. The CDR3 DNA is TGCGCCAGCAGCTTTAGTAGACAGTCCGGGGAGCTGTTTTTT.